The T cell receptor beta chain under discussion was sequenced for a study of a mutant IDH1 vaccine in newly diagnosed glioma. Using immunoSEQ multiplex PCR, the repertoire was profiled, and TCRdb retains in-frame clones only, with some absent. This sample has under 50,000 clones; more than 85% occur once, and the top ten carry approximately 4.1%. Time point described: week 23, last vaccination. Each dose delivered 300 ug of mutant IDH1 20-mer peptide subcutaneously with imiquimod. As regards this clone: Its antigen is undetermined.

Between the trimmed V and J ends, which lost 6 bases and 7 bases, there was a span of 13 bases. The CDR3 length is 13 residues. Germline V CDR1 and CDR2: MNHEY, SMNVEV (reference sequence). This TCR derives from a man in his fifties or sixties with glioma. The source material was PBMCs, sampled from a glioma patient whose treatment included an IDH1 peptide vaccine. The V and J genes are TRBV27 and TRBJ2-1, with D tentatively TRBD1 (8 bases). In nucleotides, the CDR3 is TGTGCCAGCAGACCACAGGGGGGGAATGAGCAGTTCTTC. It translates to CASRPQGGNEQFF.